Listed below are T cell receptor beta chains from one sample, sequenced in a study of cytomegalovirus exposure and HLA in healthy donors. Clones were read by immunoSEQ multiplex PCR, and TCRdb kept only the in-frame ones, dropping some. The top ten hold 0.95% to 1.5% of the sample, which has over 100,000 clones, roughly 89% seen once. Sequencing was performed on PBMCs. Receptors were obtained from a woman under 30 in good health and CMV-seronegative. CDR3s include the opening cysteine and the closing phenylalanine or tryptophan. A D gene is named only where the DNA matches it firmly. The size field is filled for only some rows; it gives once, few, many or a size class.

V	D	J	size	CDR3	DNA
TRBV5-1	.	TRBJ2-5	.	CASSLGPGETQYF	TGCGCCAGCAGCCTAGGGCCGGGGGAGACCCAGTACTTC
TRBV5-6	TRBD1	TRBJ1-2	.	CASSNSQGALSYGYTF	TGTGCCAGCAGCAACTCACAGGGGGCCCTATCCTATGGCTACACCTTC
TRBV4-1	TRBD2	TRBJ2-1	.	CASSPGRGGYEQFF	TGCGCCAGCAGCCCCGGGCGGGGGGGGTATGAGCAGTTCTTC
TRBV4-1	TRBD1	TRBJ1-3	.	CASSRQGASDSGNTIYF	TGCGCCAGCAGTAGACAGGGAGCTTCCGACTCTGGAAACACCATATATTTT
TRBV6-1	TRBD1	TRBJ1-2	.	CASRDRAQGYTF	TGTGCCAGCAGGGACAGGGCTCAGGGCTACACCTTC
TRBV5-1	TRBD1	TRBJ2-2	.	CASFPGTGGTGELFF	TGCGCCAGCTTTCCGGGGACAGGGGGAACCGGGGAGCTGTTTTTT
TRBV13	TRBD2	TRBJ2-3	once	CASSPKALAGSTDTQYF	TGTGCCAGCAGCCCAAAGGCACTAGCGGGGAGCACAGATACGCAGTATTTT
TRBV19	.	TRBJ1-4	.	CASSRQVPPSTNEKLFF	TGTGCCAGTAGTAGGCAGGTCCCTCCATCAACTAATGAAAAACTGTTTTTT
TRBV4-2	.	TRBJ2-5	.	CASSQGTTIQETQYF	TGTGCCAGCAGCCAAGGAACTACCATACAAGAGACCCAGTACTTC
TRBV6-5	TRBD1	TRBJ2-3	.	CASSFQGARTDTQYF	TGTGCCAGCAGTTTTCAGGGGGCCCGCACAGATACGCAGTATTTT
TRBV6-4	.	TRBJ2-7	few	CASSDGEIITYEQYF	TGTGCCAGCAGTGACGGAGAAATAATTACCTACGAGCAGTACTTC
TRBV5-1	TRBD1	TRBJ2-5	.	CASSRIQGQETQYF	TGCGCCAGCAGCAGGATACAGGGGCAAGAGACCCAGTACTTC
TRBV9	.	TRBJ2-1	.	CASSERQRAHRYNEQFF	TGTGCCAGCAGCGAGAGGCAGCGGGCCCACCGGTACAATGAGCAGTTCTTC
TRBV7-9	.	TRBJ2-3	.	CASSLGRGTVDTQYF	TGTGCCAGCAGCTTGGGCCGGGGGACCGTGGATACGCAGTATTTT
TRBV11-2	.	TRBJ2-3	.	CASSFLVSGSTDTQYF	TGTGCCAGCAGCTTTTTGGTGTCAGGGAGCACAGATACGCAGTATTTT
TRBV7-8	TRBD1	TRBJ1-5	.	CASSRAAGGYQPQHF	TGTGCCAGCAGCCGTGCGGCAGGGGGATATCAGCCCCAGCATTTT
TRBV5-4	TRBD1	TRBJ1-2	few	CASSFGARDRGYTF	TGTGCCAGCAGCTTTGGGGCCCGGGACAGGGGCTACACCTTC
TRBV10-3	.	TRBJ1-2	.	CAISEIAYFNYGYTF	TGTGCCATCAGTGAGATCGCTTACTTTAACTATGGCTACACCTTC
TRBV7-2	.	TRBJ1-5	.	CASSLTGMQPQHF	TGTGCCAGCAGCTTAACAGGGATGCAGCCCCAGCATTTT
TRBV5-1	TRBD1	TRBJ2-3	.	CASSGRDRDTDTQYF	TGCGCCAGCAGCGGACGGGACAGGGACACAGATACGCAGTATTTT
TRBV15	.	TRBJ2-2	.	CATSRGYVWREPNTGELFF	TGTGCCACCAGCAGAGGGTACGTGTGGAGGGAACCGAACACCGGGGAGCTGTTTTTT
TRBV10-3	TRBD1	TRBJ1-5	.	CAISEGQGNQPQHF	TGTGCCATCAGTGAGGGACAGGGAAATCAGCCCCAGCATTTT
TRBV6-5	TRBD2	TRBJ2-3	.	CASSSSGDGDTQYF	TGTGCCAGCAGTTCCAGCGGGGATGGGGATACGCAGTATTTT
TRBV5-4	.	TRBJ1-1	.	CASSLDTGFMNTEAFF	TGTGCCAGCAGCTTGGACACAGGGTTTATGAACACTGAAGCTTTCTTT
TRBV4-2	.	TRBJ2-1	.	CASSQEPRPDEQFF	TGTGCCAGCAGCCAAGAACCCCGTCCGGATGAGCAGTTCTTC
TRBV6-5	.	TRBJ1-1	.	CASSYSFSGVAEAFF	TGTGCCAGCAGTTACTCGTTCTCCGGAGTCGCTGAAGCTTTCTTT
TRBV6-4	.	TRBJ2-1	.	CASSDTLGSSYNEQFF	TGTGCCAGCAGTGACACACTCGGGAGCTCCTACAATGAGCAGTTCTTC
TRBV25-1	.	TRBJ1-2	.	CASRPDSNYGYTF	TGTGCCAGCAGACCGGACAGCAACTATGGCTACACCTTC
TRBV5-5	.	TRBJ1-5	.	CASSVRSNQPQHF	TGTGCCAGCAGCGTCAGGAGCAATCAGCCCCAGCATTTT
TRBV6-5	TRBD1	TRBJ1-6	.	CASSYSEDRGDSPLHF	TGTGCCAGCAGTTACTCCGAGGACAGGGGTGATTCACCCCTCCACTTT
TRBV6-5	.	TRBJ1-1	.	CASSYSQGPQGTEAFF	TGTGCCAGCAGTTACTCTCAGGGACCCCAGGGGACTGAAGCTTTCTTT
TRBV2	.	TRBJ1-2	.	CASSDSEDSGLANYGYTF	TGTGCCAGCAGTGACTCTGAGGACAGCGGCCTAGCTAACTATGGCTACACCTTC
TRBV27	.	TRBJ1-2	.	CASSLSGRVNGYTF	TGTGCCAGCAGTTTATCGGGCAGGGTCAATGGCTACACCTTC
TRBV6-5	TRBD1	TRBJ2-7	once	CASSYQTGVNYEQYF	TGTGCCAGCAGTTACCAAACAGGGGTGAATTACGAGCAGTACTTC
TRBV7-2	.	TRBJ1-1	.	CASSFNPGDTEAFF	TGTGCCAGCAGCTTTAACCCGGGGGACACTGAAGCTTTCTTT
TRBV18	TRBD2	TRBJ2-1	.	CASSQSGGNEQFF	TGTGCCAGCTCACAATCGGGGGGGAATGAGCAGTTCTTC
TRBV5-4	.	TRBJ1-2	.	CASSLARGFYGYTF	TGTGCCAGCAGCTTGGCCCGGGGATTCTATGGCTACACCTTC
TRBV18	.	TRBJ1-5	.	CASSFLGRGSNQPQHF	TGTGCCAGCTCATTTCTCGGGAGGGGGAGCAATCAGCCCCAGCATTTT
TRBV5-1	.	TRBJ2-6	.	CASRDSSGANVLTF	TGCGCCAGCAGAGACAGCTCTGGGGCCAACGTCCTGACTTTC
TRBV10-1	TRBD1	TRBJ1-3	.	CASSPGQGLLSGNTIYF	TGCGCCAGCAGTCCGGGACAGGGGTTGCTATCTGGAAACACCATATATTTT
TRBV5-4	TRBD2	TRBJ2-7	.	CASSLGLAGIYEQYF	TGTGCCAGCAGCTTGGGACTAGCGGGGATCTACGAGCAGTACTTC
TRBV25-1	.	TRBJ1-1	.	CASSEEAALNTEAFF	TGTGCCAGCAGTGAAGAGGCGGCTTTGAACACTGAAGCTTTCTTT
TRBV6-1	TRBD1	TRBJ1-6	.	CASSGSGGNNSPLHF	TGTGCCAGCAGTGGATCAGGGGGTAATAATTCACCCCTCCACTTT
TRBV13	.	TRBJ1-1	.	CASSYPTGREAFF	TGTGCCAGCAGCTACCCGACAGGTAGGGAAGCTTTCTTT
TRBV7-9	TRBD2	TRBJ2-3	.	CASSPGISGGSDTQYF	TGTGCCAGCAGCCCCGGGATTAGCGGGGGGTCAGATACGCAGTATTTT
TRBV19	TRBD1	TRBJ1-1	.	CASRGDRGTEAFF	TGTGCCAGTAGGGGGGACAGGGGTACTGAAGCTTTCTTT
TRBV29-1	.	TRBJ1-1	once	CSVEGQTNTEAFF	TGCAGCGTTGAAGGACAGACCAACACTGAAGCTTTCTTT
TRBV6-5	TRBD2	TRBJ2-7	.	CASRPGTSGYEQYF	TGTGCCAGCAGACCCGGGACTAGCGGCTACGAGCAGTACTTC
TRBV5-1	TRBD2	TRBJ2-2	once	CASSSSGGASRGELFF	TGCGCCAGCAGCTCCTCCGGGGGGGCCTCGCGCGGGGAGCTGTTTTTT
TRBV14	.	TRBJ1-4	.	CASSQLSGIWEKLFF	TGTGCCAGCAGCCAGCTATCAGGGATTTGGGAAAAACTGTTTTTT
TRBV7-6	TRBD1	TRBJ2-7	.	CASSQIQGGGSYEQYF	TGTGCCAGCAGCCAAATACAGGGGGGTGGATCCTACGAGCAGTACTTC
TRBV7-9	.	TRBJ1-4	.	CASSFAQGGEKLFF	TGTGCCAGCAGCTTTGCACAGGGAGGGGAAAAACTGTTTTTT
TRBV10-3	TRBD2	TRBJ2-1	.	CAISEPPGLAGIGSYNEQFF	TGTGCCATCAGTGAGCCCCCGGGACTAGCGGGGATTGGGTCCTACAATGAGCAGTTCTTC
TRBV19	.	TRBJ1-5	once	CASSIWGPIQPQHF	TGTGCCAGTAGTATATGGGGGCCGATTCAGCCCCAGCATTTT